These T cell receptor beta chains were read from a single sample in a study of CD8 T cells in Susac syndrome. Using its own MiXCR run on the immunoSEQ multiplex PCR reads, TCRdb lists one record per CDR3 protein. Of approximately 210,000 distinct CDR3 sequences in the sample, roughly 93% were seen once. The sequenced sample was CD4+ T cells from PBMCs. These receptors were obtained from a human donor with Susac syndrome. Both conserved end residues are part of each CDR3. The order of the fields is clone size, J gene, V gene, D gene, CDR3 protein, CDR3 DNA. The D gene is left open where the match is weak. Clone size, where shown, is once, few, many, or a class for clones that have expanded.

>once|TRBJ2-3|TRBV5-1|TRBD1
CASSLRDSLTDTQYF
TGCGCCAGCAGCCTCCGGGACAGCCTCACAGATACGCAGTATTTT
>-|TRBJ2-1|TRBV10-3|-
CAIWGDNEQFF
TGTGCCATCTGGGGAGACAATGAGCAGTTCTTC
>-|TRBJ2-7|TRBV30|-
CAWRLQGAASYEQYF
TGTGCCTGGAGACTGCAGGGTGCGGCGTCCTACGAGCAGTACTTC
>-|TRBJ2-1|TRBV9|TRBD2
CASSATRGGSYNEQFF
TGTGCCAGCAGCGCAACGCGGGGGGGCTCCTACAATGAGCAGTTCTTC
>-|TRBJ1-6|TRBV9|-
CASSVDTRNSPLHF
TGTGCCAGCAGCGTCGACACGCGTAATTCACCCCTCCACTTT
>-|TRBJ1-1|TRBV29-1|TRBD1
CSGGDSYTEAFF
TGCAGCGGGGGGGACAGTTACACTGAAGCTTTCTTT
>-|TRBJ2-2|TRBV28|-
CASSLGRDDTGELFF
TGTGCCAGCAGTTTAGGCAGGGACGACACCGGGGAGCTGTTTTTT
>-|TRBJ1-1|TRBV30|-
CAWSVGGSEAFF
TGTGCCTGGAGTGTAGGGGGATCTGAAGCTTTCTTT
>-|TRBJ2-7|TRBV4-3|-
CASSQGRTTGTYEQYF
TGCGCCAGCAGCCAGGGAAGAACGACAGGTACCTACGAGCAGTACTTC
>-|TRBJ1-2|TRBV20-1|-
CSAPQGYYGYTF
TGCAGTGCTCCACAGGGCTACTATGGCTACACCTTC
>-|TRBJ1-6|TRBV9|-
CASSPRHADSPLHF
TGTGCCAGCAGCCCACGGCATGCTGATTCACCCCTCCACTTT
>-|TRBJ1-1|TRBV29-1|-
CSVFRPTPMNTEAFF
TGCAGCGTCTTTAGGCCGACCCCCATGAACACTGAAGCTTTCTTT
>-|TRBJ2-3|TRBV18|-
CASSPQEIDGDTRYF
TGTGCCAGCTCACCCCAGGAGATCGACGGAGATACGCGGTATTTT
>-|TRBJ2-7|TRBV20-1|-
CSAREIYEQYF
TGCAGTGCTAGGGAGATTTACGAGCAGTACTTC
>-|TRBJ2-5|TRBV6-5|-
CASSYSTGRWVRETQYF
TGTGCCAGCAGTTACTCGACGGGGAGGTGGGTTCGGGAGACCCAGTACTTC
>-|TRBJ2-1|TRBV5-1|TRBD1
CASSGGQGMENEQFF
TGCGCCAGCAGCGGCGGACAGGGGATGGAGAATGAGCAGTTCTTC
>-|TRBJ2-7|TRBV12-3/TRBV12-4|-
CASSLRVTGRSYEQYF
TGTGCCAGCAGTTTGAGGGTAACAGGTCGCTCCTACGAGCAGTACTTC
>-|TRBJ2-5|TRBV7-2|TRBD2
CASTPVGLAGGPQYF
TGTGCCAGCACTCCCGTGGGACTAGCGGGGGGGCCCCAGTACTTC
>-|TRBJ2-4|TRBV7-2|-
CASSPLVAQNIQYF
TGTGCCAGCAGCCCCTTGGTCGCTCAAAACATTCAGTACTTC
>once|TRBJ1-5|TRBV20-1|-
CSARVGLGSNQPQHF
TGCAGTGCCAGAGTAGGGTTAGGCAGCAATCAGCCCCAGCATTTT
>few|TRBJ2-3|TRBV11-2|TRBD1
CASSPTGGGNTDTQYF
TGTGCCAGCAGCCCTACAGGGGGTGGGAACACAGATACGCAGTATTTT